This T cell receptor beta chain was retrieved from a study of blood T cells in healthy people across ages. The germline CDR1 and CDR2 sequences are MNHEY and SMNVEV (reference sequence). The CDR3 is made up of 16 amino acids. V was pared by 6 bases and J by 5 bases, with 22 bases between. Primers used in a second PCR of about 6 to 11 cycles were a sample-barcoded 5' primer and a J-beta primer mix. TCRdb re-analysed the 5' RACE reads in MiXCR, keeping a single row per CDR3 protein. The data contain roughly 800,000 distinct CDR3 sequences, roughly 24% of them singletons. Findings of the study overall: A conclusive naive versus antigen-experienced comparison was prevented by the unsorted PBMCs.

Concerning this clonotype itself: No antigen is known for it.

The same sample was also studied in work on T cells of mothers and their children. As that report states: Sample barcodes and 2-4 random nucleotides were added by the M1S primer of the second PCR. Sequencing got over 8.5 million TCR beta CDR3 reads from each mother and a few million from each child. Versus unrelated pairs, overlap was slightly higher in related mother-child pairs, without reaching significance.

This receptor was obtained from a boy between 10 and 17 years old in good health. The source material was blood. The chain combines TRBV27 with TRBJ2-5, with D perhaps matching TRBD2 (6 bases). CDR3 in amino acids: CASRHTRDSPRETQYF. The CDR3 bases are TGTGCCAGCAGGCACACACGGGACTCCCCTCGGGAGACCCAGTACTTC.